One sample yielded the 25 T cell receptor beta chains listed below, sequenced in a study of T cell repertoires in cytomegalovirus infection. Which antigens these TCRs recognize remains unknown. TCRdb reprocessed the reads with MiXCR, giving one entry per CDR3 protein. The sample holds 640,000 or so distinct CDR3 sequences; around 30% are singletons and the top ten take about 18%. This material consisted of cultured PBMCs, taken from culture after CMV antigen stimulation. These receptors were taken from a human donor in good health (CMV status not recorded). Some clones in this sample may be carry-over from other donors' samples.

About this clonotype: A read error is possible here, since a much larger clone lies one base away. The rearrangement joins TRBV7-6 to TRBJ1-1; D may be TRBD1 (5 bases). CDR3 length: 13 amino acids. Germline values: CDR1 SGHVS, CDR2 FNYEAQ. CDR3 DNA: TGTGTCAGCAGCTATGGGGGATACAATGAAGCTTTCTTT. It yields the protein CVSSYGGYNEAFF. The full variable domain, its missing parts supplied by reference TRBV7-6 and TRBJ1-1, is GAGVSQSPRYKVTKRGQDVALRCDPISGHVSLYWYRQALGQGPEFLTYFNYEAQQDKSGLPNDRFSAERPEGSISTLTIQRTEQRDSAMYRCVSSYGGYNEAFFGQGTRLTVV.

This clonotype was seen only a few times. The rearrangement joins TRBV7-6 to TRBJ1-1; TRBD1 is a possible D gene (5 bases). The CDR3 is 14 residues long. V shed 4 bases and J shed 3 bases, with 12 bases lying between them. CDR1 is SGHVS and CDR2 is FNYEAQ in the germline V gene. This CDR3 reads CASSWGVQDTEAFF. The CDR3 DNA sequence: TGTGCCAGCAGCTGGGGGGTTCAGGACACTGAAGCTTTCTTT.

The rearrangement uses TRBV27 and TRBJ2-7; a weak D match, TRBD1 (5 bases). The germline V and J ends were trimmed by 3 bases and 2 bases, with 8 bases remaining between them. The CDR3 spans 13 residues. Germline CDR1 and CDR2: MNHEY and SMNVEV (reference sequence). Here the CDR3 DNA reads TGTGCCAGCAGTTTCAGGGTCGCCTACGAGCAGTACTTC. It encodes CASSFRVAYEQYF.

Concerning this clonotype itself: Being one base from a much bigger clone, this may be a read error. V usage is TRBV7-8 and J usage is TRBJ1-2; D not certain. V was shortened by 5 bases and J by 5 bases, with 18 bases between the two germline ends. This CDR3 is built from 15 residues. CDR1 and CDR2 from the germline V gene are SGHVS and FQNEAQ. This CDR3 reads CASSRRNYHAYGYTF. CDR3 DNA sequence: TGTGCCAGCAGCCGACGCAACTACCACGCTTATGGCTACACCTTC.

The sample holds a few counts of this clonotype. CDR3 protein: CASSRPGLAFQETQYF. The CDR3 bases are TGTGCCAGCAGTAGACCGGGACTAGCTTTCCAAGAGACCCAGTACTTC. The chain employs TRBV6-5 and TRBJ2-5; 9 nucleotides match TRBD2. V gave up 5 bases and J gave up 1 base; unmatched junction bases: 8. Germline V gives CDR1 MNHEY, CDR2 SVGAGI. The CDR3 is 16 residues long.

The chain links TRBV2 to TRBJ2-7; 10 bases match TRBD1. V lost 7 bases and J lost 7; bases outside the gene matches: 4. The CDR3 length is 12 residues. CDR1 is SNHLY and CDR2 is FYNNEI in the germline V gene. The DNA for the CDR3 is TGTGCCAGCATGGACAGGGGGATTGAGCAGTACTTC. Its translation: CASMDRGIEQYF.

This sequence joins TRBV15 and TRBJ2-2; no reliable D call. This CDR3 has 17 residues. Trimming pared 0 bases from V and 0 bases from J, leaving 11 bases between. CDR1 and CDR2 (germline): LNHNV, YYDKDF (reference sequence). The CDR3 DNA reads TGTGCCACCAGCAGAGATCCTCCCGCAGCGAACACCGGGGAGCTGTTTTTT. Translation gives CATSRDPPAANTGELFF.

This clonotype occurred a few times. This sequence joins TRBV6-1 and TRBJ1-5; 7 nucleotides align to TRBD1. The junction had 6 bases not matched to a gene; V was cut back by 7 bases and J by 3 bases. CDR1 and CDR2 (germline): MNHNS, SASEGT. The CDR3 has 14 residues. Written as DNA, the CDR3 is TGTGCCAGCACCAAAGGACAGGCCAATCAGCCCCAGCATTTT. Protein sequence: CASTKGQANQPQHF.

The chain couples TRBV28 to TRBJ1-3; D gene uncertain. Trimming shortened V by 1 base and J by 4 bases, and 11 bases separated the two germline ends. Germline CDR1 is MDHEN and CDR2 is SYDVKM. This CDR3 is 15 amino acids long. This CDR3 is CASSLFFGLGNTIYF. In nucleotides, the CDR3 is TGTGCCAGCAGTTTATTTTTCGGTTTAGGAAACACCATATATTTT. The variable domain in full, completed from reference TRBV28 and TRBJ1-3, reads DVKVTQSSRYLVKRTGEKVFLECVQDMDHENMFWYRQDPGLGLRLIYFSYDVKMKEKGDIPEGYSVSREKKERFSLILESASTNQTSMYLCASSLFFGLGNTIYFGEGSWLTVV.

This clonotype was recorded at least ten times. The chain joins TRBV12-3 or TRBV12-4 to TRBJ1-1, with TRBD1 as a possible D gene (6 bases). V lost 4 bases, J lost 1 base, and 7 bases lay in between. The CDR3 sequence is 13 residues long. As DNA, the CDR3 is TGTGCCAGCAGTTGGGGACAGAACACTGAAGCTTTCTTT. Protein sequence: CASSWGQNTEAFF.

A few counts support this clonotype. The chain has TRBV7-9 and TRBJ2-5; D could derive from TRBD1 or TRBD2 (5 bases each). V was cut by 3 bases and J by 4 bases, with 9 bases left in between. In germline, CDR1 is SEHNR, CDR2 FQNEAQ (reference sequence). The CDR3 has 13 amino acids. DNA of the CDR3: TGTGCCAGCAGCTTCGTGAGGGGAGAGACCCAGTACTTC. It codes for CASSFVRGETQYF.

The chain recombines TRBV29-1 with TRBJ1-1; no reliable D call. The CDR3 length is 11 residues. Trimming took off 5 bases at V and 2 bases at J, with 6 bases between the two ends. The germline CDR1 and CDR2 sequences are SQVTM and ANQGSEA. In DNA form, the CDR3 reads TGCAGCGTTTTTCGTAACACTGAAGCTTTCTTT. Its translation is CSVFRNTEAFF.

V usage is TRBV19 and J usage is TRBJ1-6; tentatively, D is TRBD1 (5 bases). Per the germline V gene, CDR1 is LNHDA and CDR2 is SQIVND (reference sequence). CDR3 size: 15 residues. Trimming removed 5 bases from V and 14 bases from J, with 22 bases in between. The CDR3 here is CASSPQLGRPLALHF. The DNA of the CDR3 is TGTGCCAGTAGTCCCCAATTGGGACGACCTTTGGCCCTCCACTTT.

The chain combines TRBV20-1 with TRBJ2-7; 10 bases map to TRBD1. This CDR3 is built from 15 residues. The germline V gene encodes CDR1 DFQATT and CDR2 SNEGSKA (reference sequence). V shed 3 bases, J shed 2 bases, and the junction held 7 bases outside the gene matches. CDR3 sequence (DNA): TGCAGTGCTAGTTCGTGGGGACAGGGGACCTACGAGCAGTACTTC. It yields the protein CSASSWGQGTYEQYF.

The chain employs TRBV10-3 and TRBJ1-5; D not certain. V was pared by 3 bases and J by 1 base, with 4 bases between. Germline V lookup: CDR1 ENHRY, CDR2 SYGVKD. The CDR3 loop spans 13 amino acids. This CDR3 reads CAISDDSNQPQHF. The DNA for the CDR3 is TGTGCCATCAGTGACGACAGCAATCAGCCCCAGCATTTT.

This clonotype appeared a few times. This chain joins TRBV28 and TRBJ1-2; no clear D gene. V shed 3 bases and J shed 7 bases, with 15 bases lying between them. From germline, CDR1 is MDHEN and CDR2 SYDVKM. This CDR3 contains 14 residues. CDR3 in amino acids: CASSFGRGGGGYTF. The CDR3 nucleotides are TGTGCCAGCAGTTTTGGACGCGGAGGAGGTGGCTACACCTTC.

The CDR3 loop is CASGQTGYGYTF. The CDR3 coding sequence is TGTGCTAGTGGTCAGACAGGTTATGGCTACACCTTC. The chain joins TRBV12-5 to TRBJ1-2; weak D call: TRBD1 (6 bases). Trimming left V 5 bases short and J 5 bases short, with 9 bases between. This CDR3 region has 12 residues. Germline V CDR1 and CDR2: LGHNT, FRNRAP.

This chain links TRBV27 with TRBJ1-6; 8 nucleotides match TRBD1. Looked up from germline, CDR1 is MNHEY and CDR2 is SMNVEV (reference sequence). CDR3 size: 14 residues. After removal of 3 bases from V and 10 bases from J, the junction contained 5 bases not matched to a gene. The CDR3 spells CASSFGQGRSPLHF. The DNA of the CDR3 is TGTGCCAGCAGTTTCGGACAGGGACGATCACCCCTCCACTTT.

The chain links TRBV11-2 to TRBJ2-1; 8 bases align to TRBD2. CDR3 length: 15 amino acids. The trim removed 5 bases at V and 6 bases at J, leaving 9 bases unmatched. Germline CDR1 SGHAT, CDR2 FQNNGV. The CDR3 sequence is CASSPISGKGNEQFF. In DNA, the CDR3 is TGTGCCAGCAGCCCTATTAGCGGGAAAGGCAATGAGCAGTTCTTC.

This clonotype was counted at least ten times. The V and J genes are TRBV7-2 and TRBJ2-7; 13 nucleotides agree with TRBD2. The CDR3 spans 17 residues. Looked up from germline, CDR1 is SGHTA and CDR2 is FQGNSA. Losses at the gene ends were 0 bases for V and 3 bases for J; bases not matched to a gene: 5. This CDR3 is CASSLARTSGRGYEQYF. In DNA form, the CDR3 reads TGTGCCAGCAGCTTAGCGAGGACTAGCGGGAGAGGCTACGAGCAGTACTTC. Full variable domain (rest looked up from reference TRBV7-2 and TRBJ2-7): GAGVSQSPSNKVTEKGKDVELRCDPISGHTALYWYRQSLGQGLEFLIYFQGNSAPDKSGLPSDRFSAERTGGSVSTLTIQRTQQEDSAVYLCASSLARTSGRGYEQYFGPGTRLTVT.

CDR3 sequence reads: CASSQDPGREYRGYTF. The CDR3 DNA follows: TGCGCCAGCAGCCAAGATCCTGGCAGGGAGTATCGAGGCTACACCTTC. This chain uses TRBV4-1 with TRBJ1-2; a weak D match, TRBD1 (5 bases). Trimming took off 0 bases at V and 8 bases at J, with 19 bases between the two ends. Germline V gene lookup returns CDR1 MGHRA and CDR2 YSYEKL. The length of the CDR3 is 16 residues.

This clonotype occurred a few times. V is TRBV20-1 and J is TRBJ1-5; 7 bases are a match to TRBD1. V lost 4 bases, J lost 7 bases, and 4 bases stayed unmatched. This CDR3 contains 12 residues. Germline assignment: CDR1 DFQATT and CDR2 SNEGSKA (reference sequence). This CDR3 reads CSAIDRAQPQHF. CDR3 bases: TGCAGTGCTATCGACAGGGCCCAGCCCCAGCATTTT.

The chain is built from TRBV7-9 and TRBJ1-4; D remains ambiguous. Germline assignment: CDR1 SEHNR and CDR2 FQNEAQ (reference sequence). This CDR3 spans 13 amino acids. V was trimmed by 3 bases and J by 4 bases, leaving 6 bases between them. Here the CDR3 reads CASSFEYNEKLFF. The CDR3 DNA reads as TGTGCCAGCAGCTTTGAGTATAATGAAAAACTGTTTTTT.

This clonotype has more than one count but fewer than ten. The CDR3 sequence: CASSLPGQEQYF. In nucleotides, the CDR3 is TGTGCCAGCAGCTTACCCGGACAGGAGCAGTACTTC. The rearrangement uses TRBV11-2 and TRBJ2-7, with D maybe TRBD1 (6 bases). CDR3 length equals 12 residues. The V and J ends lost 2 bases and 7 bases respectively, with 9 bases between them. Per the germline V gene, CDR1 is SGHAT and CDR2 is FQNNGV.

This chain uses TRBV29-1 with TRBJ1-6; TRBD1 might be the D (5 bases). The length of the CDR3 is 13 residues. Germline assignment: CDR1 SQVTM and CDR2 ANQGSEA. The V end lost 7 bases, the J end lost 3 bases, and 10 bases lay between the germline ends. The CDR3 bases are TGCAGCGCCAGGGTTGACTATAATTCACCCCTCCACTTT. As protein: CSARVDYNSPLHF.